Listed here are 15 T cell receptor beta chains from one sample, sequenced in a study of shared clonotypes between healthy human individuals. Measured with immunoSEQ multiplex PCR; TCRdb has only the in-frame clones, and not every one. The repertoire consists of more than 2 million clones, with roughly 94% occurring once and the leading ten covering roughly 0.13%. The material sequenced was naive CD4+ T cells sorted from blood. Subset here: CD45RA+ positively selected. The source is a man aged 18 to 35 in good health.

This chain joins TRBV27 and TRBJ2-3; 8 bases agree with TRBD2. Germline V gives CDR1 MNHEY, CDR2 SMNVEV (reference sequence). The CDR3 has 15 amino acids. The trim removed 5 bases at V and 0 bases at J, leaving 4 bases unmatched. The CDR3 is CASSATSASTDTQYF. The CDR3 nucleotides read TGTGCCAGCAGTGCGACTAGCGCAAGCACAGATACGCAGTATTTT.

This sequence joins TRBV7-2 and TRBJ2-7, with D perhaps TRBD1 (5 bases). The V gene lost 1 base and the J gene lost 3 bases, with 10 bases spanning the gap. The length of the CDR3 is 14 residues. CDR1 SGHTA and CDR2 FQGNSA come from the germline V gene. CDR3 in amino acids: CASSLVQAVYEQYF. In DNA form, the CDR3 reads TGTGCCAGCAGCTTAGTACAGGCTGTCTACGAGCAGTACTTC.

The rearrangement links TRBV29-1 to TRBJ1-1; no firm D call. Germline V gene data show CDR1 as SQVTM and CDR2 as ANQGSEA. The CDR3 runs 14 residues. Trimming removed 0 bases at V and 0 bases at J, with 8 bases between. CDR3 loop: CSVEDVRLNTEAFF. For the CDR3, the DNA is TGCAGCGTTGAAGATGTACGGCTGAACACTGAAGCTTTCTTT.

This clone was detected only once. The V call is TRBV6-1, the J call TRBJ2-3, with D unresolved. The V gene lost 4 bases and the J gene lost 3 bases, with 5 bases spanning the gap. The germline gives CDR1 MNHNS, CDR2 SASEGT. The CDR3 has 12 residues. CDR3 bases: TGTGCCAGCAGTGGAGCGACAGATACGCAGTATTTT. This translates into CASSGATDTQYF.

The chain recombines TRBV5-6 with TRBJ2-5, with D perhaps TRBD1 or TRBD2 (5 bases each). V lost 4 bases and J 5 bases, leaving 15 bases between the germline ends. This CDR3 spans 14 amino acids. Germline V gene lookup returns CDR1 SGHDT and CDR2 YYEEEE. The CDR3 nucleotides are TGTGCCAGCAGCCGCGCTAGGGACCGGGAGACCCAGTACTTC. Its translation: CASSRARDRETQYF.

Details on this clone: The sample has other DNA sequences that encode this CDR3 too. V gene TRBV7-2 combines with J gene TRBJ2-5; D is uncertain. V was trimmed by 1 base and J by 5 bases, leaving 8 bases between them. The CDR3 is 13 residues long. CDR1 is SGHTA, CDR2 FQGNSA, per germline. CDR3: CASSLERRETQYF. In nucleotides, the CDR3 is TGTGCCAGCAGCTTAGAGAGGCGGGAGACCCAGTACTTC.

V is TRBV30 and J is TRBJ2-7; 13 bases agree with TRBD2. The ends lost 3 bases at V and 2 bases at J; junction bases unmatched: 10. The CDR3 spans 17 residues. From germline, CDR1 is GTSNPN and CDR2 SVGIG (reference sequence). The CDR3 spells CAWSGLAGEPVPYEQYF. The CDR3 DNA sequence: TGTGCCTGGAGCGGACTAGCGGGAGAGCCCGTTCCCTACGAGCAGTACTTC. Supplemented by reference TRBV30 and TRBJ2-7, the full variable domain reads SQTIHQWPATLVQPVGSPLSLECTVEGTSNPNLYWYRQAAGRGLQLLFYSVGIGQISSEVPQNLSASRPQDRQFILSSKKLLLSDSGFYLCAWSGLAGEPVPYEQYFGPGTRLTVT.

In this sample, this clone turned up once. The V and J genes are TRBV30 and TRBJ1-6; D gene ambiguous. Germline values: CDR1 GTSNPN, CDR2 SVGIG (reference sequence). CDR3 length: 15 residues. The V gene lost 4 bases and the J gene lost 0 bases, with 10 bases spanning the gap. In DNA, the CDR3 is TGTGCCTGGACGGTTCCCAGCTCCTATAATTCACCCCTCCACTTT. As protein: CAWTVPSSYNSPLHF. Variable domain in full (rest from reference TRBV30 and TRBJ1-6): SQTIHQWPATLVQPVGSPLSLECTVEGTSNPNLYWYRQAAGRGLQLLFYSVGIGQISSEVPQNLSASRPQDRQFILSSKKLLLSDSGFYLCAWTVPSSYNSPLHFGNGTRLTVT.

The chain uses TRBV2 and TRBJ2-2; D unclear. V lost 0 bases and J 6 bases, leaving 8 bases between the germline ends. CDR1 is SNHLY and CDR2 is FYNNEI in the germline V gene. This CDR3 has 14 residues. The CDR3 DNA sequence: TGTGCCAGCAGTGAAGCGATGCTACCCGGGGAGCTGTTTTTT. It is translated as CASSEAMLPGELFF.

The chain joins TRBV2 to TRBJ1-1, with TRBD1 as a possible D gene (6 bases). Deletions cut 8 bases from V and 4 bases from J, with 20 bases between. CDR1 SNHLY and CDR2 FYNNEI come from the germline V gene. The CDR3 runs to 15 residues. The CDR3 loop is CASVHGGLRGTEAFF. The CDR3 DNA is TGTGCCAGCGTTCATGGGGGCCTTAGGGGCACTGAAGCTTTCTTT.

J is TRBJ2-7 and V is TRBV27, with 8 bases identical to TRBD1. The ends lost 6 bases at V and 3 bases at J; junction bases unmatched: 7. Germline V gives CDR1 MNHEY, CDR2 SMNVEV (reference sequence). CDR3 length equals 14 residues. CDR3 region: CASSRQQGVYEQYF. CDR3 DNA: TGTGCCAGCAGCCGGCAACAGGGGGTCTACGAGCAGTACTTC.

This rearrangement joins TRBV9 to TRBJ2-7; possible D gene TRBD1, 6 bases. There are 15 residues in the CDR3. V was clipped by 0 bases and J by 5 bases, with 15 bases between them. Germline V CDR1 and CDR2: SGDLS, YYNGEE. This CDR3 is CASSVGHRDIDEQYF. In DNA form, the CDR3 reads TGTGCCAGCAGCGTAGGTCATCGGGACATTGACGAGCAGTACTTC.

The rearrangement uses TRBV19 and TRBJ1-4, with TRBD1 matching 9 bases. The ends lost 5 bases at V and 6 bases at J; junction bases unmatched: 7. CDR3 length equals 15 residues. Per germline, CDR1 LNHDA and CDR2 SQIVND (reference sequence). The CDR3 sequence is CASSSQGQGDEKLFF. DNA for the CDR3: TGTGCCAGTAGTTCCCAGGGACAGGGCGATGAAAAACTGTTTTTT.

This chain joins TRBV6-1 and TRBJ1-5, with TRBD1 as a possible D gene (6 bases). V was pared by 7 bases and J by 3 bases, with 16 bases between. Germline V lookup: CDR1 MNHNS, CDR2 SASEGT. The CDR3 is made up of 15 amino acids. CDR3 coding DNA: TGTGCCAGCATGAGGGGGATCGGTCTCAATCAGCCCCAGCATTTT. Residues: CASMRGIGLNQPQHF.

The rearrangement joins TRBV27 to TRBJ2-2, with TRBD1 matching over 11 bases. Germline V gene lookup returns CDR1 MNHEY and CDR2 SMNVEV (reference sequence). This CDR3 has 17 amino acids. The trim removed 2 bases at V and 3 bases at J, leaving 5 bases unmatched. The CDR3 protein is CASSLGRDRGYTGELFF. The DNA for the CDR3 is TGTGCCAGCAGTTTAGGCCGGGACAGGGGGTACACCGGGGAGCTGTTTTTT.